This T cell receptor beta chain is from a study of cytomegalovirus exposure and HLA in healthy donors (dated by TCRdb to the late 2010s). The study in broad terms: The 500 to 800 repertoires of the first cohort and the roughly 120 validation repertoires were produced on the same platform, according to a later analysis. The study combined high-throughput TCR immunosequencing, statistical association of individual TCRs with disease status, and machine learning to predict cytomegalovirus infection status. In addition to the first cohort of around 670 subjects, a separate validation cohort of 130 or so different subjects was used. The study aimed to test whether signatures of past pathogen exposure could be identified by cataloging public T cell receptors.

Separate from the approximately 700-subject first cohort, the validation cohort of 95 to 150 subjects was the group to which the donors belonged. The CDR3 runs 14 residues from the cysteine to the phenylalanine. Of all the DNA, just the CDR3 is kept, 42 bases in frame from base 1. V is clipped by 2 bases and J by 8 bases, and the sequence between their germline boundaries is 15 bases long. What the authors observed across the whole study: A total of fewer than 200 TCR beta chains were listed by the study as associated with cytomegalovirus. A later analysis found that TCRs clustered in the first cohort also tended to co-occur in the approximately 120 validation repertoires, with 94% of cluster scores above 0. The authors suggested that the approach could potentially be extended to other disease states and immunological phenotypes. A later analysis lacked HLA typing for the validation cohort, so it scored co-occurrence in that cohort across all 110 or so repertoires. A few of the identified cytomegalovirus-associated TCR beta chains were confirmed in vitro to be specific for cytomegalovirus antigens. In both the original and validation cohorts, the classifier was reported to diagnose cytomegalovirus status with high specificity and sensitivity. Most TCR sequences were seen in very few donors, while some public TCRs were found in many individuals.

Library prep was done by the immunoSEQ multiplex PCR assay. Turning to the authors' computational methods: A statistical classification framework was developed to diagnose cytomegalovirus status using the catalog of TCR beta chain sequences. Held by TCRdb, this immuneACCESS table contains in-frame sequences only and omits some clones. Under half of the omission traces to an unresolved V gene where checked; the cause of the rest is unknown. V, J and clone size are those of that table, while D and trimming were read from the DNA. The sample table contains just over 80,000 clones; only one count was recorded for roughly 96% of them. Clones ranked in the top ten supply under 1.5% of the sample. Remarks on this clone: The specificity of this receptor is unknown. Per-base quality was not reported, and no clone a single base away is much larger than it.

Sequencing input: PBMCs. This clonotype originated in a young woman in good health and CMV-seronegative. In this chain, TRBV23-1 is recombined with TRBJ1-1; possibly the D gene is TRBD1, per 6 matching bases. TRBV23-1 is an ORF; its function is uncertain. The CDR3 is CASSQNRANLEAFF. The sequence in DNA is TGCGCCAGCAGTCAAAACAGGGCTAACCTCGAAGCTTTCTTT.